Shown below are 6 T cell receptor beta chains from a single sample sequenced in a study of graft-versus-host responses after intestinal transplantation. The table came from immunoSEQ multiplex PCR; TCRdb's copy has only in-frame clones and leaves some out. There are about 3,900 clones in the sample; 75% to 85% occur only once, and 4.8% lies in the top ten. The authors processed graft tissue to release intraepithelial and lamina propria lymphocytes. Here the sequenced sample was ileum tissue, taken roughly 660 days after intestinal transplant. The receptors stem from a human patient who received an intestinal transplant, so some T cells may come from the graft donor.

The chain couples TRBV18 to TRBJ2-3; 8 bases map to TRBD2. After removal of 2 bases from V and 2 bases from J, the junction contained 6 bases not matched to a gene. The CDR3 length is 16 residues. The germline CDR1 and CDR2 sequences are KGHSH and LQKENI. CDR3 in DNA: TGTGCCAGCTCACCATCCGGCGGGGGGCCCACAGATACGCAGTATTTT. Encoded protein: CASSPSGGGPTDTQYF. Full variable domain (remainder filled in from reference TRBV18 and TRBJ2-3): NAGVMQNPRHLVRRRGQEARLRCSPMKGHSHVYWYRQLPEEGLKFMVYLQKENIIDESGMPKERFSAEFPKEGPSILRIQQVVRGDSAAYFCASSPSGGGPTDTQYFGPGTRLTVL.

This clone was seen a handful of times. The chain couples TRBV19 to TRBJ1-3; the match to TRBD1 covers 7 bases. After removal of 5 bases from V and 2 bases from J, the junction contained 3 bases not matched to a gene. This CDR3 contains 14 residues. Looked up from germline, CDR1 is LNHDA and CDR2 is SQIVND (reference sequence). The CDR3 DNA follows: TGTGCCAGTAGTTCAGGGGGGGCTGGAAACACCATATATTTT. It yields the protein CASSSGGAGNTIYF.

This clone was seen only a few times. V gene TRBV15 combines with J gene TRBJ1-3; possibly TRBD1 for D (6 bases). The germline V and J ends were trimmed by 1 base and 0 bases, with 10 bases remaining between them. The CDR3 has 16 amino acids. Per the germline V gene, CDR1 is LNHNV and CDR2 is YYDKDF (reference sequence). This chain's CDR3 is CATSRAQGRSGNTIYF. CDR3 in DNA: TGTGCCACCAGCAGAGCCCAGGGGCGCTCTGGAAACACCATATATTTT.

The CDR3 DNA sequence: TGTGCCAGCAGCCCCGAGGCGGGACAGAATTATAGCAATCAGCCCCAGCATTTT. Amino acid sequence: CASSPEAGQNYSNQPQHF. The rearrangement joins TRBV9 to TRBJ1-5, with 7 bases matching TRBD1. CDR1 SGDLS and CDR2 YYNGEE come from the germline V gene. This CDR3 is built from 18 residues. The V gene end was trimmed by 4 bases and the J gene end by 0 bases; junction bases not matched to a gene: 13. Supplemented by reference TRBV9 and TRBJ1-5, the full variable domain reads DSGVTQTPKHLITATGQRVTLRCSPRSGDLSVYWYQQSLDQGLQFLIQYYNGEERAKGNILERFSAQQFPDLHSELNLSSLELGDSALYFCASSPEAGQNYSNQPQHFGDGTRLSIL.

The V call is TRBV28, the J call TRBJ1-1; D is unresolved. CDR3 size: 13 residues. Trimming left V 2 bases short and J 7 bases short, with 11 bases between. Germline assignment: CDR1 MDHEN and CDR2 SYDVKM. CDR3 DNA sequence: TGTGCCAGCAGTTTAGGAGGTCAACTTGAAGCTTTCTTT. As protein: CASSLGGQLEAFF.

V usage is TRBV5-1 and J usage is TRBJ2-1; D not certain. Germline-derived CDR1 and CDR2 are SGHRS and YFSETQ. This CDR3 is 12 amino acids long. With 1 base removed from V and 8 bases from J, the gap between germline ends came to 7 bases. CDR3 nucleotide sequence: TGCGCCAGCAGCTTGATAAACGATGAGCAGTTCTTC. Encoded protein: CASSLINDEQFF.